These T cell receptor beta chains were read from a single sample in a study of cytomegalovirus exposure and HLA in healthy donors. Assay: immunoSEQ multiplex PCR; the TCRdb copy retains only in-frame clones and omits some. The sample contains some 89,000 clones, just over 70% of which appear only once. Sequencing was performed on PBMCs. Source of these receptors: a man between 60 and 70 years old in good health and CMV-seronegative. The CDR3 runs from the conserved cysteine through the conserved F or W. A D gene is named only where the DNA matches it firmly. For some rows the clone size is stated as once, few or many, or as a class when expanded; others skip it.

15	NA	TRBV6-4	NA	TRBJ1-2	CASKLEGATGYGYTF	TGTGCCAGCAAACTTGAAGGGGCCACCGGCTATGGCTACACCTTC
17	TRBD2	TRBV6-1	NA	TRBJ2-7	CASSDGSTSGRAYEQYF	TGTGCCAGCAGTGATGGCTCGACTAGCGGGAGGGCCTACGAGCAGTACTTC
15	TRBD1	TRBV6-5	NA	TRBJ2-5	CASSTGQVLGETQYF	TGTGCCAGCAGTACGGGACAGGTCCTCGGGGAGACCCAGTACTTC
14	NA	TRBV5-1	NA	TRBJ2-7	CASSLRSSEGEQYF	TGCGCCAGCAGCTTGAGGTCTAGTGAAGGCGAGCAGTACTTC
14	NA	TRBV5-1	NA	TRBJ1-1	CASSWAAGMTEAFF	TGCGCCAGCAGCTGGGCGGCGGGAATGACTGAAGCTTTCTTT
15	TRBD2	TRBV29-1	few	TRBJ2-2	CSVEVASGGSGELFF	TGCAGCGTTGAAGTGGCTAGCGGGGGGTCCGGGGAGCTGTTTTTT
15	TRBD1	TRBV5-1	NA	TRBJ2-7	CASSRGQGAYDEQYF	TGCGCCAGCAGCAGGGGACAGGGGGCTTACGACGAGCAGTACTTC
16	NA	TRBV5-1	NA	TRBJ1-6	CASSTEGQLGGSPLHF	TGCGCCAGCAGCACCGAGGGACAACTAGGGGGTTCACCCCTCCACTTT
16	NA	TRBV15	NA	TRBJ2-5	CATSRDSHLGWETQYF	TGTGCCACCAGCAGAGATAGTCACCTCGGGTGGGAGACCCAGTACTTC
11	NA	TRBV30	NA	TRBJ2-4	CAWSLRQNLNF	TGTGCCTGGAGCCTAAGACAGAATCTTAACTTC
13	NA	TRBV7-7	NA	TRBJ2-5	CASSRDFQETQYF	TGTGCTAGCAGCCGGGACTTCCAAGAGACCCAGTACTTC
16	TRBD2	TRBV2	NA	TRBJ2-3	CASTLRAGEGTDTQYF	TGTGCCAGCACCCTAAGGGCGGGAGAAGGCACAGATACGCAGTATTTT
14	TRBD1	TRBV19	NA	TRBJ1-4	CASSTGTDPRRLFF	TGTGCCAGTAGCACCGGGACAGACCCTAGGAGACTGTTTTTT
16	TRBD1	TRBV7-2	NA	TRBJ1-3	CASSMRGRGSGNTIYF	TGTGCCAGCAGCATGAGGGGGCGAGGCTCTGGAAACACCATATATTTT
14	NA	TRBV19	NA	TRBJ2-4	CASSIAGYEVIQYF	TGTGCCAGTAGTATAGCAGGGTATGAGGTCATTCAGTACTTC
13	NA	TRBV9	few	TRBJ2-3	CASSVGETDTQYF	TGTGCCAGCAGCGTAGGAGAAACAGATACGCAGTATTTT
14	TRBD2	TRBV7-8	NA	TRBJ2-1	CASSLAGGFNEQFF	TGTGCCAGCAGCTTAGCGGGGGGGTTCAATGAGCAGTTCTTC
12	NA	TRBV11-2	NA	TRBJ1-1	CASSLAGGLAFF	TGTGCCAGCAGCTTAGCGGGTGGTTTAGCTTTCTTT
17	TRBD1	TRBV19	NA	TRBJ2-3	CASSLTGGKPSTDTQYF	TGTGCCAGTAGTCTCACAGGGGGTAAACCTAGCACAGATACGCAGTATTTT
13	TRBD1	TRBV9	NA	TRBJ2-5	CASSRTGGETQYF	TGTGCCAGCAGCCGGACAGGGGGAGAGACCCAGTACTTC
16	TRBD1	TRBV15	NA	TRBJ2-2	CATSTPTGWYTGELFF	TGTGCCACCAGCACCCCGACAGGGTGGTACACCGGGGAGCTGTTTTTT
16	TRBD2	TRBV18	NA	TRBJ2-7	CASSPSSGSSTYEQYF	TGTGCCAGCTCACCTTCTAGCGGGAGCTCTACCTACGAGCAGTACTTC
13	NA	TRBV4-1	NA	TRBJ2-7	CASSQDLRLEQYF	TGCGCCAGCAGCCAAGATCTACGCCTCGAGCAGTACTTC
16	NA	TRBV6-1	NA	TRBJ2-7	CASSAPIRTGSYEQYF	TGTGCCAGCAGTGCCCCCATAAGAACGGGATCCTACGAGCAGTACTTC
18	TRBD1	TRBV4-1	NA	TRBJ1-4	CASSQDRGIGQVNEKLFF	TGCGCCAGCAGCCAAGACAGAGGTATAGGACAGGTTAATGAAAAACTGTTTTTT
13	NA	TRBV2	NA	TRBJ2-2	CASTLGGTGELFF	TGTGCCAGCACCCTGGGGGGAACCGGGGAGCTGTTTTTT
14	NA	TRBV5-8	NA	TRBJ1-1	CASSLVAGQTEAFF	TGTGCCAGCAGCTTGGTAGCAGGGCAAACTGAAGCTTTCTTT
16	NA	TRBV28	NA	TRBJ2-4	CASSSDRPLAKNIQYF	TGTGCCAGCAGTTCGGACAGACCACTAGCCAAAAACATTCAGTACTTC
13	NA	TRBV6-1	NA	TRBJ1-4	CASSEGTQGKLFF	TGTGCCAGCAGTGAAGGGACCCAGGGAAAACTGTTTTTT
17	TRBD1	TRBV19	NA	TRBJ2-5	CASRPGTGDIYRETQYF	TGTGCCAGTAGGCCCGGGACAGGGGACATCTACAGAGAGACCCAGTACTTC
17	NA	TRBV4-3	NA	TRBJ1-2	CASSQEGGDGKTYGYTF	TGCGCCAGCAGCCAAGAGGGGGGGGACGGGAAAACCTATGGCTACACCTTC
14	TRBD2	TRBV11-2	NA	TRBJ2-7	CASRGTRGLYEQYF	TGTGCCAGCAGAGGGACTAGAGGGCTCTACGAGCAGTACTTC
15	TRBD2	TRBV7-8	NA	TRBJ2-1	CASSLRLAGSWGQFF	TGTGCCAGCAGCCTGCGACTAGCGGGATCCTGGGGGCAGTTCTTC
15	TRBD2	TRBV2	NA	TRBJ2-1	CASSEFSGAYNEQFF	TGTGCCAGCAGTGAATTTAGCGGGGCCTACAATGAGCAGTTCTTC
14	NA	TRBV5-6	NA	TRBJ1-4	CASSLARGNEKLFF	TGTGCCAGCAGCTTGGCAAGGGGTAATGAAAAACTGTTTTTT
14	NA	TRBV7-4	NA	TRBJ1-6	CASSRRRHNSPLHF	TGTGCCAGCAGCCGACGGCGGCATAATTCACCCCTCCACTTT
13	NA	TRBV5-1	NA	TRBJ2-5	CASSLDSQETQYF	TGCGCCAGCAGCCTTGACAGCCAAGAGACCCAGTACTTC
14	NA	TRBV5-1	NA	TRBJ1-2	CASSLDSPNYGYTF	TGCGCCAGCAGCTTGGACAGTCCTAACTATGGCTACACCTTC
15	NA	TRBV7-2	NA	TRBJ2-1	CASSLVSTGYNEQFF	TGTGCCAGCAGCTTAGTTAGTACAGGCTACAATGAGCAGTTCTTC
8	NA	TRBV20-1	NA	TRBJ1-1	CRAAEAFF	TGCAGGGCGGCTGAAGCTTTCTTT
12	NA	TRBV19	NA	TRBJ1-4	CASRQGHEKLFF	TGTGCCAGTAGGCAGGGTCATGAAAAACTGTTTTTT
22	TRBD1	TRBV4-1	NA	TRBJ1-1	CASSQTKLERTGTGRIRTEAFF	TGCGCCAGCAGCCAAACAAAGCTTGAACGAACCGGGACAGGGCGCATACGGACTGAAGCTTTCTTT
11	NA	TRBV6-5	few	TRBJ2-7	CASSFGGEQYF	TGTGCCAGCAGTTTCGGGGGCGAGCAGTACTTC
13	NA	TRBV25-1	NA	TRBJ2-7	CASRQRGGYEQYF	TGTGCCAGCAGACAAAGGGGGGGCTACGAGCAGTACTTC
15	TRBD2	TRBV5-6	few	TRBJ2-1	CASSFVTSGYNEQFF	TGTGCCAGCAGCTTTGTGACTAGCGGATACAATGAGCAGTTCTTC
10	NA	TRBV29-1	NA	TRBJ2-7	CSVVGDEQYF	TGCAGCGTTGTAGGGGACGAGCAGTACTTC
13	TRBD1	TRBV7-2	NA	TRBJ1-5	CASSYQGAQPQHF	TGTGCCAGCAGCTACCAGGGGGCCCAGCCCCAGCATTTT
13	TRBD1	TRBV6-5	NA	TRBJ2-3	CASSDRVTDTQYF	TGTGCCAGCAGCGACAGGGTCACAGATACGCAGTATTTT
11	NA	TRBV7-8	few	TRBJ2-7	CASSSHSEQYF	TGTGCCAGCAGCTCTCACAGCGAGCAGTACTTC
13	NA	TRBV7-9	few	TRBJ2-5	CARRQGRMEEQYF	TGTGCCAGGCGCCAAGGGAGGATGGAAGAGCAGTACTTC
18	TRBD1	TRBV19	NA	TRBJ2-7	CASSSQGQLSTHSYEQYF	TGTGCCAGTAGTTCTCAGGGACAGCTTTCGACCCACTCTTACGAGCAGTACTTC
16	TRBD1	TRBV27	few	TRBJ1-5	CASTRGQGYSNQPQHF	TGTGCCAGCACCCGGGGACAGGGCTATAGCAATCAGCCCCAGCATTTT
13	NA	TRBV28	once	TRBJ1-2	CATFTETNYGYTF	TGTGCCACGTTCACGGAGACCAACTATGGCTACACCTTC
20	TRBD1	TRBV9	NA	TRBJ1-1	CASSVGLGDRAGIMNTEAFF	TGTGCCAGCAGCGTAGGGTTAGGGGACAGGGCGGGAATTATGAACACTGAAGCTTTCTTT
16	TRBD1	TRBV7-7	NA	TRBJ2-1	CASSPGTGGGWDEQFF	TGTGCTAGCAGCCCCGGGACAGGGGGCGGCTGGGATGAGCAGTTCTTC
15	TRBD1	TRBV5-1	NA	TRBJ2-7	CASSSGQGAGYEQYF	TGCGCCAGCAGCTCGGGACAGGGGGCGGGCTACGAGCAGTACTTC
15	NA	TRBV6-6	NA	TRBJ1-5	CASSPRGSSNQPQHF	TGTGCCAGCAGTCCACGGGGGAGCAGCAATCAGCCCCAGCATTTT
16	NA	TRBV6-6	once	TRBJ1-6	CASRTTGSGINSPLHF	TGTGCCAGCAGAACCACCGGGAGCGGAATTAATTCACCCCTCCACTTT
16	TRBD1	TRBV27	NA	TRBJ2-3	CASSFFGTALTDTQYF	TGTGCCAGCAGTTTCTTCGGGACAGCTCTCACAGATACGCAGTATTTT